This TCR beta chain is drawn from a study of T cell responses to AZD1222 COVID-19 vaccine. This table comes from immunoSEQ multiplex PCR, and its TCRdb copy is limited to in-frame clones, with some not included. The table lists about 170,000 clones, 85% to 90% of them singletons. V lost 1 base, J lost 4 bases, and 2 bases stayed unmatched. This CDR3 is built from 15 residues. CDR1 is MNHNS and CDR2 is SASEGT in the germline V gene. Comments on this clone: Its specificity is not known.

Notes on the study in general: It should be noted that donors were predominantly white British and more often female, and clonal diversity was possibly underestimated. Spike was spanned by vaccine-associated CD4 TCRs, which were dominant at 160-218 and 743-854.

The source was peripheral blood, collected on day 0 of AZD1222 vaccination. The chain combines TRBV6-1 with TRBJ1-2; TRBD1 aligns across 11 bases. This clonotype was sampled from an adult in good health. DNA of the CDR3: TGTGCCAGCAGTGAAGGGACAGGGGGCTCCTATGGCTACACCTTC. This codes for CASSEGTGGSYGYTF.